This TCR beta chain emerged from a study of T-cell reconstitution after alpha-beta-depleted transplantation in children. V was cut by 0 bases and J by 4 bases, with 11 bases left in between. The germline V gene encodes CDR1 SGHDT and CDR2 YYEEEE. The CDR3 contains 15 residues. TCRbeta library construction was performed incorporating unique molecular identifiers. TCRdb recomputed calls from the PCR reads with MiXCR, one row per CDR3 protein. This table has approximately 230,000 distinct CDR3 sequences, 20% to 30% appearing once. The specimen was PBMCs, collected before TCRalphabeta/CD19-depleted stem cell transplant. The receptor's source is a girl aged 2 to 10 with Fanconi anemia, due to receive a stem cell transplant. The V gene is TRBV5-6, the J gene TRBJ1-5; D is perhaps TRBD1 (6 bases). CDR3 sequence reads: CASSLAGALNQPQHF. CDR3 in DNA: TGTGCCAGCAGCTTGGCAGGGGCTCTGAATCAGCCCCAGCATTTT.